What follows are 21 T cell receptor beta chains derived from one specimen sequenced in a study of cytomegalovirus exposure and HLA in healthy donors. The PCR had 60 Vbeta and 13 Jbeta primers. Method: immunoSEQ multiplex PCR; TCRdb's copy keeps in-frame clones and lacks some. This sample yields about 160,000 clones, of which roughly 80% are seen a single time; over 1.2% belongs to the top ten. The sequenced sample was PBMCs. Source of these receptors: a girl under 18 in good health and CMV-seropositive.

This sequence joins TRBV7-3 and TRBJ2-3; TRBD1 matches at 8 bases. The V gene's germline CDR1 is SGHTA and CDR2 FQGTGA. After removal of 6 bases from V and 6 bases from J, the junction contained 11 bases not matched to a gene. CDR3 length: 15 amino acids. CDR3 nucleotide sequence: TGTGCCAGCAGTCCCGTCGGACAGGGCGGCGATACGCAGTATTTT. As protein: CASSPVGQGGDTQYF.

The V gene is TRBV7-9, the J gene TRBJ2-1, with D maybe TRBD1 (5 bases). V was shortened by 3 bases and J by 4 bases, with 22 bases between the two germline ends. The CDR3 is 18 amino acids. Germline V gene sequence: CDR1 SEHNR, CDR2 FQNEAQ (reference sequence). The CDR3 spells CASSLPPLGQGQYNEQFF. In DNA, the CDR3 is TGTGCCAGCAGCTTGCCTCCCCTGGGGCAGGGCCAATACAATGAGCAGTTCTTC.

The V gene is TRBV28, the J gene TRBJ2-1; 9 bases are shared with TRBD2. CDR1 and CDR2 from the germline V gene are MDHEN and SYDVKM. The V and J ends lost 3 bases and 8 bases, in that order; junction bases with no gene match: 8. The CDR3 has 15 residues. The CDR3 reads CASSFKGLARHEQFF. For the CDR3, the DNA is TGTGCCAGCAGTTTCAAGGGACTAGCTCGACATGAGCAGTTCTTC.

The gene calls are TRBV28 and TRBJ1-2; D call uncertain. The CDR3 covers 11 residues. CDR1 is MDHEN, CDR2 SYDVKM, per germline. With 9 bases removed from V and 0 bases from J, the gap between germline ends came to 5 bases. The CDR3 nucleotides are TGTGCCAGTACAGCTAACTATGGCTACACCTTC. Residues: CASTANYGYTF.

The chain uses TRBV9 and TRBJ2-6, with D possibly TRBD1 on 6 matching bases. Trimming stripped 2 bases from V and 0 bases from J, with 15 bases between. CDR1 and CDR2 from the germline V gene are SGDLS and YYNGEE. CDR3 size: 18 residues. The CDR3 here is CASSVLGAPSSGANVLTF. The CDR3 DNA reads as TGTGCCAGCAGCGTTCTGGGGGCGCCTAGCTCTGGGGCCAACGTCCTGACTTTC. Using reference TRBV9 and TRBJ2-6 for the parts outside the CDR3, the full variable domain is DSGVTQTPKHLITATGQRVTLRCSPRSGDLSVYWYQQSLDQGLQFLIQYYNGEERAKGNILERFSAQQFPDLHSELNLSSLELGDSALYFCASSVLGAPSSGANVLTFGAGSRLTVL.

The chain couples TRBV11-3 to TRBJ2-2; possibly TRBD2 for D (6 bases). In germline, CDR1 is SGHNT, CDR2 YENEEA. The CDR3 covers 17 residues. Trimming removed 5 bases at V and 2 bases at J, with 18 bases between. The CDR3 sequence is CASSQNAGTLNTGELFF. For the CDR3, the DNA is TGTGCCAGCAGCCAAAACGCCGGGACTCTAAACACCGGGGAGCTGTTTTTT.

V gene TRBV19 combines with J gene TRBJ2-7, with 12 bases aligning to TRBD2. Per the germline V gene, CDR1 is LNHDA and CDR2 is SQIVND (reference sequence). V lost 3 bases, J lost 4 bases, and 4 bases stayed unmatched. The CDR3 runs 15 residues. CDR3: CASSIQLAGGYEQYF. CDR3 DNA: TGTGCCAGTAGTATTCAGCTAGCGGGAGGGTACGAGCAGTACTTC.

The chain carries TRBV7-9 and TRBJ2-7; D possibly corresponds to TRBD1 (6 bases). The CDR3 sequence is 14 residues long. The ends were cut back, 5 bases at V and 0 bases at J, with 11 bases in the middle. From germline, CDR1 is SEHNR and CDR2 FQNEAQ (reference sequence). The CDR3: CASSDDRNSYEQYF. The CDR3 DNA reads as TGTGCCAGCAGCGATGACAGGAACTCCTACGAGCAGTACTTC.

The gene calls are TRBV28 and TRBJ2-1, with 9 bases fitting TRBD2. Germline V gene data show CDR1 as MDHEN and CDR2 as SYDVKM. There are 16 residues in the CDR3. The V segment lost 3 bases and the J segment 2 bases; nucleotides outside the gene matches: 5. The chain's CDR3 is CASSLPGGGAYNEQFF. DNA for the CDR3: TGTGCCAGCAGTTTGCCTGGCGGGGGGGCCTACAATGAGCAGTTCTTC.

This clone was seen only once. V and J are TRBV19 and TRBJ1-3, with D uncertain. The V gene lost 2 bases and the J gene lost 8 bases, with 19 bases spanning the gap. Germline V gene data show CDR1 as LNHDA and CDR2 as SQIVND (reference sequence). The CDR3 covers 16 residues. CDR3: CASSIPSEGLGDTIYF. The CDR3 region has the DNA TGTGCCAGTAGTATACCCTCGGAGGGTCTCGGGGACACCATATATTTT.

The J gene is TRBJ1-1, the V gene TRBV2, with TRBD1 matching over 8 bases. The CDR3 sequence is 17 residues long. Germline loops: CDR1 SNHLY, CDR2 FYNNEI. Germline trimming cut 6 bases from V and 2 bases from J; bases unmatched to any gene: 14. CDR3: CASRMNLGQGVNTEAFF. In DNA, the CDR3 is TGTGCCAGCAGAATGAATCTAGGACAGGGCGTAAACACTGAAGCTTTCTTT.

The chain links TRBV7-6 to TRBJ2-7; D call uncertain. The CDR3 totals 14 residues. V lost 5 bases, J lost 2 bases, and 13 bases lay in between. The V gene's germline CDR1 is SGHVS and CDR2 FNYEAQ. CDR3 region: CASSAMQATYEQYF. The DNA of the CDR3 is TGTGCCAGCAGCGCTATGCAGGCAACCTACGAGCAGTACTTC.

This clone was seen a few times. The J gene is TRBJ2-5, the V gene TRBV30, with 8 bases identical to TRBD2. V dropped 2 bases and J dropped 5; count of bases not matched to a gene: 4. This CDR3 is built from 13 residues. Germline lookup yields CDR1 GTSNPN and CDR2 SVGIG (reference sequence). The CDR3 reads CAWSTRGAETQYF. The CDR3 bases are TGTGCCTGGAGTACGCGGGGGGCGGAGACCCAGTACTTC.

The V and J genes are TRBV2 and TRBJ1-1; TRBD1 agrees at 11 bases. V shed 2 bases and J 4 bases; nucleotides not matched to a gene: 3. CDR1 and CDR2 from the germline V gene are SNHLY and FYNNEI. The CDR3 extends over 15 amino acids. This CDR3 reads CASSELGQGVTEAFF. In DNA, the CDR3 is TGTGCCAGCAGTGAACTGGGACAGGGGGTCACTGAAGCTTTCTTT.

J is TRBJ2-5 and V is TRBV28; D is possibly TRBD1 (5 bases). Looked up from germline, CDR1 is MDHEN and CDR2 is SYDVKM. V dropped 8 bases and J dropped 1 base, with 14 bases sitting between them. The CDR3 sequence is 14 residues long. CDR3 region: CASRGIDSQETQYF. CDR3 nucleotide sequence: TGTGCCAGCCGTGGGATTGACAGCCAAGAGACCCAGTACTTC.

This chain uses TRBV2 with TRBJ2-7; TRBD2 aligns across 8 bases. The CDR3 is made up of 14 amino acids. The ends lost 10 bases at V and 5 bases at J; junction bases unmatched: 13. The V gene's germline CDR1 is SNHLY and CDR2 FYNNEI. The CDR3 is CATTPRTSRDEQYF. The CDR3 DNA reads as TGTGCCACCACGCCTCGGACTAGCAGAGACGAGCAGTACTTC.

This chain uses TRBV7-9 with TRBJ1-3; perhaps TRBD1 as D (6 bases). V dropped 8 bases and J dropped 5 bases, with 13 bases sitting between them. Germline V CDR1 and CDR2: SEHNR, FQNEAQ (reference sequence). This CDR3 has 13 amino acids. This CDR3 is CASSTGPRNTIYF. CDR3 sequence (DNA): TGTGCCAGCTCAACAGGGCCACGAAACACCATATATTTT.

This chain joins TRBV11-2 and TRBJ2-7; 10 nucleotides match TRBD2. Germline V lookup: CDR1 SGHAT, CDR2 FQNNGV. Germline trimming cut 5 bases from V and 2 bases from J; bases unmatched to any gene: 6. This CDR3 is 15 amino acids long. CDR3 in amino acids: CASSPRTSGAYEQYF. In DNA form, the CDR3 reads TGTGCCAGCAGCCCGCGAACTAGCGGGGCCTACGAGCAGTACTTC.

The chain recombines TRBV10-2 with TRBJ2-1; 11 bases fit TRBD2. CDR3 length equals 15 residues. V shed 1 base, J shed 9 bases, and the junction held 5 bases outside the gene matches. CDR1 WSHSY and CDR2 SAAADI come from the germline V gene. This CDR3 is CASSELLAGGAEQFF. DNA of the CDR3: TGCGCCAGCAGTGAGTTGCTAGCGGGGGGAGCTGAGCAGTTCTTC.

CDR3: CASSSDITGDSYNEQFF. CDR3 in DNA: TGTGCCAGCAGCTCCGATATCACAGGGGACTCGTACAATGAGCAGTTCTTC. This chain connects TRBV7-2 to TRBJ2-1; weak D call: TRBD1 (7 bases). Trimming cost V 4 bases and J 4 bases, with 20 bases left between them. CDR1 SGHTA and CDR2 FQGNSA come from the germline V gene. This CDR3 spans 17 amino acids.

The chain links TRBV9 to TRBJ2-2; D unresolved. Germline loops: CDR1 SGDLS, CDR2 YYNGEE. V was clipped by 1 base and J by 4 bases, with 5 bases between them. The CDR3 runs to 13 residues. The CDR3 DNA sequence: TGTGCCAGCAGCGTACTCGGCACCGGGGAGCTGTTTTTT. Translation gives CASSVLGTGELFF.